This T cell receptor (beta chain) was identified in a study of blood T cell repertoires in COVID-19. Study as a whole: Collection of acute and convalescent COVID-19 samples took place in the United States, Italy and Spain. PBMCs, B-cell-depleted T cells, or T cells provided the cDNA or gDNA that made up the material.

There are a few counts of this clone. In the original analysis: Reference gene primer amplification gave estimated nucleated cell counts. Generated by immunoSEQ multiplex PCR, the TCRdb table keeps only in-frame clones and is missing some. V and J calls and clone size follow that table, whereas D and trimming were derived from the DNA. The repertoire holds some 350,000 clones, with around nine tenths as singletons. Sequencing was carried out using peripheral blood. The clonotype was recovered from a human donor in a cohort sampled during active COVID-19.

Here the CDR3 reads CATKEGLAGDVGELFF. The CDR3 nucleotides read TGTGCCACCAAAGAGGGACTAGCGGGGGATGTCGGGGAGCTGTTTTTT. This sequence joins TRBV19 and TRBJ2-2, with TRBD2 identical over 14 bases. The V gene end was trimmed by 10 bases and the J gene end by 7 bases; junction bases not matched to a gene: 11. This CDR3 is built from 16 residues. Germline V gene lookup returns CDR1 LNHDA and CDR2 SQIVND (reference sequence).